These 8 T cell receptor beta chains share one sample of origin, sequenced in a study of T-cell reconstitution after alpha-beta-depleted transplantation in children. Unique molecular identifiers were incorporated during preparation of the TCRbeta library. TCRdb passed the PCR reads through MiXCR, listing each CDR3 protein once. The repertoire consists of 350,000 to 450,000 distinct CDR3 sequences, with about an eighth occurring once and the leading ten covering approximately 4.3%. Source: PBMCs, taken from the stem cell graft. The receptors come from a human donor who donated a stem cell graft to a child with Fanconi anemia.

V is TRBV15 and J is TRBJ1-2; the D gene is possibly TRBD1 (5 bases). Trimming pared 4 bases from V and 4 bases from J, leaving 19 bases between. CDR3 length: 16 residues. Germline CDR1 and CDR2: LNHNV and YYDKDF (reference sequence). CDR3 DNA: TGTGCCACCAGCACCCTCATCGGGGCAGGAAGCTATGGCTACACCTTC. As protein: CATSTLIGAGSYGYTF. The full variable domain, in which reference TRBV15 and TRBJ1-2 provide the parts outside the CDR3, is DAMVIQNPRYQVTQFGKPVTLSCSQTLNHNVMYWYQQKSSQAPKLLFHYYDKDFNNEADTPDNFQSRRPNTSFCFLDIRSPGLGDTAMYLCATSTLIGAGSYGYTFGSGTRLTVV.

In the case of this clonotype: One base away lies a much larger clone, so this may be a sequencing read error. J is TRBJ2-5 and V is TRBV20-1; the match to TRBD1 covers 7 bases. Germline values: CDR1 DFQATT, CDR2 SNEGSKA (reference sequence). With 5 bases clipped from V and 3 bases from J, the junction kept 6 bases outside the gene matches. The CDR3 extends over 13 amino acids. The CDR3 sequence is CSAHRDSKETQYF. The CDR3 nucleotides read TGCAGTGCTCACCGGGACAGCAAAGAGACCCAGTACTTC.

This clonotype has just a few counts. V is TRBV12-3 or TRBV12-4 and J is TRBJ2-2; 9 bases match TRBD2. Trimming removed 3 bases from V and 3 bases from J; junction bases left unmatched: 14. CDR3 size: 19 residues. In DNA form, the CDR3 reads TGTGCCAGCAGTTTGTCTGTCGCGGCGGGGGGGCCTTACACCGGGGAGCTGTTTTTT. Its protein is CASSLSVAAGGPYTGELFF.

V is TRBV7-2 and J is TRBJ2-3; D is perhaps TRBD2 (6 bases). The germline V and J ends were trimmed by 3 bases and 1 base, with 11 bases remaining between them. This CDR3 comprises 15 residues. Germline V gives CDR1 SGHTA, CDR2 FQGNSA. CDR3 coding DNA: TGTGCCAGCAGCTTGAGGCGGGACGGCACAGATACGCAGTATTTT. Protein: CASSLRRDGTDTQYF.

This clonotype was picked up a small number of times. The V call is TRBV10-3, the J call TRBJ2-2; unclear D gene. Germline V gives CDR1 ENHRY, CDR2 SYGVKD. V was pared by 3 bases and J by 1 base, with 9 bases between. This CDR3 has 15 residues. The CDR3 here is CAISDPGKNTGELFF. The CDR3 DNA follows: TGTGCCATCAGTGACCCAGGAAAGAACACCGGGGAGCTGTTTTTT.

CDR3 bases: TGTGCCTGGAGTGTCCTCGGAACCCTACCCAATGAGCAGTTCTTC. Its translation: CAWSVLGTLPNEQFF. The chain couples TRBV30 to TRBJ2-1; the D is unclear. Germline-derived CDR1 and CDR2 are GTSNPN and SVGIG (reference sequence). CDR3 size: 15 residues. Trimming removed 0 bases at V and 6 bases at J, with 15 bases between.

This clonotype has only a few counts. This chain connects TRBV11-2 to TRBJ1-2, with D unresolved. Germline loops: CDR1 SGHAT, CDR2 FQNNGV. Trimming stripped 5 bases from V and 7 bases from J, with 20 bases between. CDR3 length: 15 amino acids. This chain's CDR3 is CASSLARGSRRGYTF. CDR3 nucleotides: TGTGCCAGCAGCCTCGCCCGGGGTAGTCGGCGTGGCTACACCTTC.

This clonotype has only a few counts. The V call is TRBV4-3, the J call TRBJ2-7; D may be TRBD2 (5 bases). V lost 0 bases and J lost 3, with 18 bases in between. This CDR3 has 17 amino acids. Per germline, CDR1 LGHNA and CDR2 YSLEER. In DNA form, the CDR3 reads TGCGCCAGCAGCCAAGACAGATCCATCGGGGTGGGCTACGAGCAGTACTTC. This encodes CASSQDRSIGVGYEQYF.